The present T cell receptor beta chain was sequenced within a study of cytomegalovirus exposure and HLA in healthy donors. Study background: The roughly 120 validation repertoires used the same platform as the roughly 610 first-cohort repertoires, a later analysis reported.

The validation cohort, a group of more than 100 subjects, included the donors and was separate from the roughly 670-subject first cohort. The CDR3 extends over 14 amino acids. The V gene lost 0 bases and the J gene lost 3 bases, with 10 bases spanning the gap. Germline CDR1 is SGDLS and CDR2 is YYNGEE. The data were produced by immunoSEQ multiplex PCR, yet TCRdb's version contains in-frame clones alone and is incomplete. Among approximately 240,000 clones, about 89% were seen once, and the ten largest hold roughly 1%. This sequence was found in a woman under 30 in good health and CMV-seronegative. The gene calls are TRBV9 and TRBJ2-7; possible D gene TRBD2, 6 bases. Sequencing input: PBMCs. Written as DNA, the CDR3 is TGTGCCAGCAGCGTAGCGGGAGTAGGCTACGAGCAGTACTTC. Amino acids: CASSVAGVGYEQYF.